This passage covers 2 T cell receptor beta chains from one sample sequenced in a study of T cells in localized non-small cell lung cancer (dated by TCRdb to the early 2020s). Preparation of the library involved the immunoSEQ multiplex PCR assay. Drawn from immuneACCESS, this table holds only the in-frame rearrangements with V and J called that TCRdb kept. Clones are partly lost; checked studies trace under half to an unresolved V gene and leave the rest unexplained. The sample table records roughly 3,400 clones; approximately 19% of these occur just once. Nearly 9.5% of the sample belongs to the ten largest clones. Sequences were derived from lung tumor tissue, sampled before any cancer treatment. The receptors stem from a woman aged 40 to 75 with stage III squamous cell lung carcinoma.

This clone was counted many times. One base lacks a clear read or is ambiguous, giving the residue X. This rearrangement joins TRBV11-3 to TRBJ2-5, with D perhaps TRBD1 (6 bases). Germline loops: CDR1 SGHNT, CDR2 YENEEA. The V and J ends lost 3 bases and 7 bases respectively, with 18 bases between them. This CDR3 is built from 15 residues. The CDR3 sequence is CASSFSRGASXTQYF. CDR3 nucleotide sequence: TGTGCCAGCAGCTTTTCCAGGGGCGCGTCAGRGACCCAGTACTTC.

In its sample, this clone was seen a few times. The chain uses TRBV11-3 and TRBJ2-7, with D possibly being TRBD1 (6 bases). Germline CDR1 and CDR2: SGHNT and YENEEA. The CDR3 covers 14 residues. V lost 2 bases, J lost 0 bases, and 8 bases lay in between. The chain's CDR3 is CASSLRDTSYEQYF. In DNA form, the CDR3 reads TGTGCCAGCAGCTTAAGGGACACCTCCTACGAGCAGTACTTC.